Each of the 15 T cell receptor beta chains below was sequenced from the same sample in a study of CD8 T cells in Susac syndrome. After extraction with the RNeasy kit, roughly 0.45 to 1 ug of the RNA was reverse transcribed using random hexamers. TCRdb itself ran the immunoSEQ multiplex PCR reads through MiXCR, one entry per CDR3 protein. The top ten clones hold 0.095% to 0.1% of a sample with about 120,000 distinct CDR3 sequences, 85% to 95% of them seen once. The sample was CD4+ T cells from PBMCs. The source is a human donor in good health.

This chain joins TRBV2 and TRBJ2-3; D possibly corresponds to TRBD1 (6 bases). Trimming took off 2 bases at V and 2 bases at J, with 11 bases between the two ends. This CDR3 region has 15 residues. Germline assignment: CDR1 SNHLY and CDR2 FYNNEI. The CDR3 bases are TGTGCCAGCAGTGAACAGGGGACACCCACAGATACGCAGTATTTT. Amino acids: CASSEQGTPTDTQYF.

V gene TRBV7-2 combines with J gene TRBJ2-3; 10 nucleotides agree with TRBD2. J was trimmed by 4 bases and V by 3 bases; bases with no gene match: 10. The CDR3 is 17 amino acids. Germline V lookup: CDR1 SGHTA, CDR2 FQGNSA. Written as DNA, the CDR3 is TGTGCCAGCAGCTTTAATCTAGCGGGAGCGGGGGCAGATACGCAGTATTTT. This gives the protein CASSFNLAGAGADTQYF. The complete variable domain, with remaining parts taken from reference TRBV7-2 and TRBJ2-3, reads GAGVSQSPSNKVTEKGKDVELRCDPISGHTALYWYRQSLGQGLEFLIYFQGNSAPDKSGLPSDRFSAERTGGSVSTLTIQRTQQEDSAVYLCASSFNLAGAGADTQYFGPGTRLTVL.

The chain combines TRBV20-1 with TRBJ1-1, with D hard to call. The germline CDR1 and CDR2 sequences are DFQATT and SNEGSKA (reference sequence). The V end was cut by 0 bases, the J end by 11 bases, with 22 bases between. The CDR3 covers 15 residues. The CDR3 region is CSARDGTLVQQLAFF. The CDR3, as DNA: TGCAGTGCTAGAGATGGAACACTCGTTCAGCAACTGGCTTTCTTT.

This clonotype has only one observation. It is likely a read error, because the conserved phenylalanine at the end of the CDR3 is missing. CDR3 in amino acids: CASSLANSPNTEAFL. The CDR3 nucleotides are TGTGCCAGCAGCTTAGCGAACAGCCCGAACACTGAAGCTTTCCTT. The rearrangement uses TRBV7-2 and TRBJ1-1; D uncertain. Germline loops: CDR1 SGHTA, CDR2 FQGNSA. V lost 0 bases and J lost 1, with 9 bases in between. The CDR3 contains 15 residues.

V is TRBV6-5 and J is TRBJ2-1; D is perhaps TRBD1 or TRBD2 (5 bases each). The germline gives CDR1 MNHEY, CDR2 SVGAGI. This CDR3 is built from 13 residues. The V end was cut by 6 bases, the J end by 9 bases, with 15 bases between. DNA for the CDR3: TGTGCCAGCAGATACAACCAGGGAGCTGAGCAGTTCTTC. It translates to CASRYNQGAEQFF.

This chain connects TRBV4-1 to TRBJ1-4; TRBD1 is a possible D gene (5 bases). The V end was cut by 2 bases, the J end by 8 bases, with 15 bases between. This CDR3 is 15 amino acids long. Germline-derived CDR1 and CDR2 are MGHRA and YSYEKL. CDR3 DNA: TGCGCCAGCAGCCAACCAGACAGAGAAAGAGAAAAACTGTTTTTT. Translated: CASSQPDREREKLFF.

V usage is TRBV20-1 and J usage is TRBJ1-4; D unresolved. CDR3 length: 12 amino acids. The V and J ends lost 3 bases and 5 bases respectively, with 7 bases between them. Germline CDR1 is DFQATT and CDR2 is SNEGSKA (reference sequence). CDR3: CSARGRNEKLFF. As DNA, the CDR3 is TGCAGTGCTAGGGGAAGAAATGAAAAACTGTTTTTT.

This rearrangement joins TRBV10-3 to TRBJ2-5; D remains ambiguous. CDR1 and CDR2 (germline): ENHRY, SYGVKD. There are 13 residues in the CDR3. V dropped 6 bases and J dropped 5 bases, with 13 bases sitting between them. The CDR3 coding sequence is TGTGCCATCAGCGAGGTCCTAAGGGAGACCCAGTACTTC. Its translation: CAISEVLRETQYF.

This clonotype showed up just once. The rearrangement joins TRBV20-1 to TRBJ2-2; weak D call: TRBD2 (6 bases). V was clipped by 4 bases and J by 5 bases, with 14 bases between them. The CDR3 extends over 14 amino acids. Germline loops: CDR1 DFQATT, CDR2 SNEGSKA (reference sequence). CDR3 sequence (DNA): TGCAGTGCTAAGAGCGGGCTAAGTACCGGGGAGCTGTTTTTT. Encoded protein: CSAKSGLSTGELFF.

The chain is built from TRBV9 and TRBJ2-1; D is uncertain. The V gene lost 0 bases and the J gene lost 7 bases, with 11 bases spanning the gap. The CDR3 is 14 amino acids. Germline CDR1 reads SGDLS; CDR2 reads YYNGEE. This CDR3 is CASSVGGVWNEQFF. In DNA, the CDR3 is TGTGCCAGCAGCGTAGGGGGTGTGTGGAATGAGCAGTTCTTC.

The chain has TRBV6-6 and TRBJ1-2; 9 bases match TRBD1. CDR1 MNHNY and CDR2 SVGAGI come from the germline V gene (reference sequence). The CDR3 runs 12 residues. The J segment lost 5 bases and the V segment lost 9 bases, leaving 4 bases of the junction unmatched. The CDR3 loop is CASWGQGYGYTF. CDR3 nucleotide sequence: TGTGCCAGTTGGGGACAGGGATATGGCTACACCTTC.

The chain carries TRBV20-1 and TRBJ2-1; the match to TRBD2 covers 8 bases. The CDR3 length is 15 residues. V was clipped by 0 bases and J by 2 bases; unmatched bases: 3. CDR1 is DFQATT and CDR2 is SNEGSKA in the germline V gene (reference sequence). DNA of the CDR3: TGCAGTGCTAGAGATGGTAGCGGGACCTACAATGAGCAGTTCTTC. Translation gives CSARDGSGTYNEQFF.

The genes are TRBV7-3 and TRBJ2-1, with no clear D. This CDR3 spans 13 amino acids. The germline V gene encodes CDR1 SGHTA and CDR2 FQGTGA. V was cut by 4 bases and J by 7 bases, with 11 bases left in between. As DNA, the CDR3 is TGTGCCAGCAGCTCCAACCTAAGGAATGAGCAGTTCTTC. Translated, it gives CASSSNLRNEQFF.

The chain carries TRBV6-5 and TRBJ2-2; the D is unclear. This CDR3 has 14 amino acids. V was pared by 8 bases and J by 1 base, with 11 bases between. CDR1 is MNHEY, CDR2 SVGAGI, per germline. CDR3 residues: CASLNMGNTGELFF. The CDR3 DNA reads as TGTGCCAGCCTGAATATGGGGAACACCGGGGAGCTGTTTTTT.

The chain couples TRBV19 to TRBJ2-2; 8 bases align to TRBD2. The germline V gene has CDR1 LNHDA and CDR2 SQIVND (reference sequence). The CDR3 loop spans 15 amino acids. V trimming: 5 bases; J trimming: 1 base; junction bases outside the gene matches: 3. CDR3 sequence reads: CASSSTSGNTGELFF. The CDR3 DNA follows: TGTGCCAGTAGTTCCACTAGCGGGAACACCGGGGAGCTGTTTTTT.